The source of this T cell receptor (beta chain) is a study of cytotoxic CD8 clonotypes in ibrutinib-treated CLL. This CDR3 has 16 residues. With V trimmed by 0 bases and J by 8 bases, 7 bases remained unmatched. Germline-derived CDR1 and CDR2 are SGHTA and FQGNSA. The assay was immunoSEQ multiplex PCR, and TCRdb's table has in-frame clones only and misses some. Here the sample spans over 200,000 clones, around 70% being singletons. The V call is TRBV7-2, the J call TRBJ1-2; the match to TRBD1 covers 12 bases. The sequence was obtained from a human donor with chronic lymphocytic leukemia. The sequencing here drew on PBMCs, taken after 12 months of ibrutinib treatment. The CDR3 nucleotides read TGTGCCAGCAGCTTAGCGAGGGTGGGACAGGGGGCGGGCTACACCTTC. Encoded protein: CASSLARVGQGAGYTF.